The present T cell receptor beta chain was sequenced within a study of T cell changes during pregnancy in multiple sclerosis. CDR3 length: 15 amino acids. Germline loops: CDR1 MGHRA, CDR2 YSYEKL. V was shortened by 2 bases and J by 0 bases, with 11 bases between the two germline ends. Assay: immunoSEQ multiplex PCR; the TCRdb copy retains only in-frame clones and omits some. The sample lists about 81,000 clones; 90% to 95% were seen once. The source was peripheral blood, collected in the third trimester of pregnancy. The chain couples TRBV4-1 to TRBJ2-7; perhaps TRBD2 as D (5 bases). This clonotype originated in a female donor in good health, enrolled as a control in a pregnancy study. CDR3 in DNA: TGCGCCAGCAGCCAACGTCAAGGGAGCTCCTACGAGCAGTACTTC. Encoded protein: CASSQRQGSSYEQYF.